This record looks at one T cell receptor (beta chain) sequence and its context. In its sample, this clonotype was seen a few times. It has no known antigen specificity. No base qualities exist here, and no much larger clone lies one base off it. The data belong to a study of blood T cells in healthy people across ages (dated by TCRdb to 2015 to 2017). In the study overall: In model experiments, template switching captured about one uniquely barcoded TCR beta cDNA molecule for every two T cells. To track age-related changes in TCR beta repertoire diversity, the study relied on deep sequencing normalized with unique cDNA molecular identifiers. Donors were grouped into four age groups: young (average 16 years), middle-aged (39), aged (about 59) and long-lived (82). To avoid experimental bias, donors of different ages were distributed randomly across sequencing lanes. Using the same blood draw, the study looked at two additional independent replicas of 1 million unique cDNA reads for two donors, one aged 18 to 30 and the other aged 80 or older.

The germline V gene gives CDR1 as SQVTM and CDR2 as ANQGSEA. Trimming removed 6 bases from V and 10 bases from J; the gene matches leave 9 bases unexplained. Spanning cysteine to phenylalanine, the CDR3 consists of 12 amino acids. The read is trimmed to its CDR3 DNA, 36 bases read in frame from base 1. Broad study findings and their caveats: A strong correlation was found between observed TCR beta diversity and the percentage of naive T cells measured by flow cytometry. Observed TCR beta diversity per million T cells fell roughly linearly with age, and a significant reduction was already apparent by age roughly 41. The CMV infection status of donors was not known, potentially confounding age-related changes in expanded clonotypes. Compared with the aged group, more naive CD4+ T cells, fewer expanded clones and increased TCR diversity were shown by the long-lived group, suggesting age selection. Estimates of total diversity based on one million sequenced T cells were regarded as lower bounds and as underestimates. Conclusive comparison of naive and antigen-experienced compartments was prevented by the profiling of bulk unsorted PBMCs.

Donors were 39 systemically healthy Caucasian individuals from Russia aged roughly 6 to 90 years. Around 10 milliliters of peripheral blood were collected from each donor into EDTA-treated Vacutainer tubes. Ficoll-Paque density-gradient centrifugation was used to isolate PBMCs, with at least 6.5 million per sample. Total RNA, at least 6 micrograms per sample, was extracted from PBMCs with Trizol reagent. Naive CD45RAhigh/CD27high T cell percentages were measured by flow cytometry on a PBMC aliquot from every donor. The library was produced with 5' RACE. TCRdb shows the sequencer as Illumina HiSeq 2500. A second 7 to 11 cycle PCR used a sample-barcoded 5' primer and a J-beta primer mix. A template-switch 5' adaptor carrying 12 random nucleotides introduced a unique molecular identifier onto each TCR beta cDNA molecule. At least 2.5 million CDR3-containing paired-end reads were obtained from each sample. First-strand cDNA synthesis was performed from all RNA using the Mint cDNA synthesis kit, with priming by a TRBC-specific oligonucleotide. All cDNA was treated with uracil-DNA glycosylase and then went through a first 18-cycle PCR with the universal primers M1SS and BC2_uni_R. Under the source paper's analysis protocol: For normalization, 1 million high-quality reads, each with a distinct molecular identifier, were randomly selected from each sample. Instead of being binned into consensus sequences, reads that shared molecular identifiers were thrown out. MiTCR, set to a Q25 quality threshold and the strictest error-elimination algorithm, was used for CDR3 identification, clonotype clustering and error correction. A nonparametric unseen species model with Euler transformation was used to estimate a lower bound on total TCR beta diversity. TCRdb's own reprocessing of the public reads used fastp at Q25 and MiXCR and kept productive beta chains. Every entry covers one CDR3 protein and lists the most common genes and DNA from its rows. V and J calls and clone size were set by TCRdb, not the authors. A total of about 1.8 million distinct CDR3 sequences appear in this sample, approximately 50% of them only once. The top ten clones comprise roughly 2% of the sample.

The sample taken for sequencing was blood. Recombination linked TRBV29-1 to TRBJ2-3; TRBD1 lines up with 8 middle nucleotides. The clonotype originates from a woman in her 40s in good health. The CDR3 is CSVEMGQDAQYF. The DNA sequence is TGCAGCGTGGAAATGGGACAGGATGCGCAGTATTTT.